This T cell receptor (beta chain) was identified during a study of T-cell reconstitution after alpha-beta-depleted transplantation in children. This CDR3 has 16 residues. Trimming took off 0 bases at V and 7 bases at J, with 20 bases between the two ends. Germline loops: CDR1 SGHRS, CDR2 YFSETQ. Library preparation (for TCRbeta) was performed with unique molecular identifiers. Each CDR3 protein gets one entry after TCRdb re-called the PCR reads with MiXCR. The sample has some 280,000 distinct CDR3 sequences, almost 10% seen once. The clonotype originates from a human donor who donated a stem cell graft to a child with SCID. Sequencing used PBMCs from the stem cell graft donor, obtained from the stem cell graft. This chain connects TRBV5-1 to TRBJ2-7, with D perhaps matching TRBD1 (6 bases). The chain's CDR3 is CASSLVVVGPRGEQYF. The CDR3 DNA reads TGCGCCAGCAGCTTGGTGGTGGTGGGCCCAAGGGGGGAGCAGTACTTC. The complete variable domain, with remaining parts taken from reference TRBV5-1 and TRBJ2-7, reads KAGVTQTPRYLIKTRGQQVTLSCSPISGHRSVSWYQQTPGQGLQFLFEYFSETQRNKGNFPGRFSGRQFSNSRSEMNVSTLELGDSALYLCASSLVVVGPRGEQYFGPGTRLTVT.